A single sample gave rise to the 5 T cell receptor beta chains below, sequenced in a study of PD-1 blockade in mismatch repair-deficient tumors. The repertoire was sequenced with immunoSEQ multiplex PCR; TCRdb's copy has only in-frame clones and lacks some. The sample contains about 68,000 clones, more than 75% of which appear only once. The sequenced sample was peripheral blood, obtained 2 weeks after starting pembrolizumab. Source of these receptors: an adult with mismatch repair-deficient cancer.

The gene calls are TRBV6-5 and TRBJ2-7; D uncertain. V was cut by 5 bases and J by 2 bases, with 4 bases left in between. The CDR3 consists of 11 residues. In germline, CDR1 is MNHEY, CDR2 SVGAGI. The CDR3: CASSQTYEQYF. The CDR3 DNA follows: TGTGCCAGCAGTCAGACCTACGAGCAGTACTTC.

CDR3 amino acids: CASTPGLASNEQYF. CDR3 nucleotides: TGTGCCAGCACTCCGGGACTAGCGAGCAACGAGCAGTACTTC. The chain recombines TRBV7-6 with TRBJ2-7; 10 nucleotides agree with TRBD2. The CDR3 has 14 amino acids. V was clipped by 7 bases and J by 5 bases; unmatched bases: 8. Per germline, CDR1 SGHVS and CDR2 FNYEAQ.

The genes are TRBV7-6 and TRBJ2-5; unclear D gene. Deletions cut 5 bases from V and 2 bases from J, with 12 bases between. The germline CDR1 and CDR2 sequences are SGHVS and FNYEAQ. The CDR3 has 14 amino acids. Written as DNA, the CDR3 is TGTGCCAGCAGCGTACCGGAGATGCAAGAGACCCAGTACTTC. Translation: CASSVPEMQETQYF.

The V gene is TRBV5-4, the J gene TRBJ2-2; 9 bases fit TRBD1. The CDR3 covers 15 residues. The germline CDR1 and CDR2 sequences are SGHNT and YYREEE (reference sequence). Unmatched junction bases numbered 8, after V lost 4 bases and J lost 7 bases. CDR3 sequence reads: CASSVNRGQGGELFF. The CDR3 bases are TGTGCCAGCAGCGTCAACAGGGGGCAAGGCGGGGAGCTGTTTTTT.

The chain is built from TRBV20-1 and TRBJ2-7, with D unresolved. In germline, CDR1 is DFQATT, CDR2 SNEGSKA (reference sequence). Trimming shortened V by 7 bases and J by 4 bases, and 8 bases separated the two germline ends. CDR3 size: 10 residues. CDR3 residues: CSVGRYEQYF. CDR3 nucleotide sequence: TGCAGTGTTGGCCGGTACGAGCAGTACTTC.